This is a list of T cell receptor beta chains from one sample in a study of blood T cell repertoires in COVID-19. TCRdb's copy holds only in-frame clones and misses some; the assay was immunoSEQ multiplex PCR. This repertoire shows around 210,000 clones, about nine tenths found once; its top ten account for 0.6% to 0.9%. Material for sequencing was peripheral blood. The receptors were sampled from a woman in her 70s with acute or convalescent COVID-19. Each CDR3 is given with its conserved first and last residue. The D gene is left open where the match is weak. Not all rows give a size; the values are once, few, many and, for expanded clones, a class.

size	J	V	D	CDR3	DNA
NA	TRBJ1-1	TRBV28	NA	CASRSPGNTEAFF	TGTGCCAGCAGAAGTCCAGGGAACACTGAAGCTTTCTTT
NA	TRBJ2-7	TRBV5-1	NA	CASSLGTTEQYF	TGCGCCAGCAGCTTGGGAACGACAGAGCAGTACTTC
once	TRBJ1-2	TRBV19	NA	CASSIDRGNYGYTF	TGTGCCAGTAGTATAGACAGGGGCAACTATGGCTACACCTTC
NA	TRBJ2-7	TRBV4-1	NA	CASSQGAGSSEQYF	TGCGCCAGCAGCCAAGGAGCAGGGTCCTCCGAGCAGTACTTC
once	TRBJ2-7	TRBV15	NA	CATSRDYSRSYEQYF	TGTGCCACCAGCAGAGATTATAGCAGAAGCTACGAGCAGTACTTC
NA	TRBJ2-7	TRBV4-3	NA	CASSQEKGPYEQYF	TGCGCCAGCAGCCAAGAAAAGGGGCCCTACGAGCAGTACTTC
NA	TRBJ2-1	TRBV19	TRBD2	CASIAGGKSEQFF	TGTGCCAGTATAGCGGGGGGTAAGAGTGAGCAGTTCTTC
NA	TRBJ2-5	TRBV7-2	TRBD2	CASSRSAGVGQETQYF	TGTGCCAGCAGCCGGTCAGCGGGAGTTGGACAAGAGACCCAGTACTTC
NA	TRBJ2-3	TRBV5-1	NA	CASSPQAGPTDTQYF	TGCGCCAGCAGCCCCCAGGCGGGACCCACAGATACGCAGTATTTT
NA	TRBJ1-2	TRBV28	NA	CARRGVGYGYTF	TGTGCCAGGCGCGGGGTGGGGTATGGCTACACCTTC
once	TRBJ1-5	TRBV25-1	NA	CASSEAGGSQPQHF	TGTGCCAGCAGTGAAGCGGGGGGGAGTCAGCCCCAGCATTTT
NA	TRBJ2-2	TRBV19	TRBD1	CASSPQGARTGELFF	TGTGCCAGTAGTCCGCAGGGGGCGCGTACCGGGGAGCTGTTTTTT
NA	TRBJ2-5	TRBV15	NA	CATSRSQGGETQYF	TGTGCCACCAGCAGGTCACAGGGGGGGGAGACCCAGTACTTC
few	TRBJ1-1	TRBV18	NA	CASSPLDTNTEAFF	TGTGCCAGCTCACCACTTGACACAAACACTGAAGCTTTCTTT
NA	TRBJ1-3	TRBV11-2	NA	CASRAASGNTIYF	TGTGCCAGCAGGGCCGCCTCTGGAAACACCATATATTTT
NA	TRBJ2-5	TRBV6-5	NA	CASSPWGGAETQYF	TGTGCCAGCAGCCCCTGGGGCGGGGCGGAGACCCAGTACTTC
NA	TRBJ2-2	TRBV7-9	NA	CASSLGSGAGELFF	TGTGCCAGCAGCTTAGGCTCAGGGGCCGGGGAGCTGTTTTTT
once	TRBJ1-2	TRBV7-8	TRBD1	CASSLRTGSPDGYTF	TGTGCCAGCAGCTTAAGGACAGGAAGCCCTGATGGCTACACCTTC
NA	TRBJ1-4	TRBV4-1	NA	CASSLDRSNEKLFF	TGCGCCAGCAGCTTAGACAGATCTAATGAAAAACTGTTTTTT
NA	TRBJ1-1	TRBV18	TRBD1	CASSPTLRDRGGEAFF	TGTGCCAGCTCACCGACCCTGAGAGACAGGGGTGGTGAAGCTTTCTTT
NA	TRBJ1-5	TRBV28	NA	CASTGGIWQPQHF	TGTGCCAGCACCGGGGGAATCTGGCAGCCCCAGCATTTT
NA	TRBJ2-3	TRBV14	NA	CASSLWTLTDTQYF	TGTGCCAGCAGCCTTTGGACTCTCACAGATACGCAGTATTTT
NA	TRBJ2-1	TRBV18	NA	CASSPRVDEQFF	TGTGCCAGCTCACCCAGGGTCGATGAGCAGTTCTTC
NA	TRBJ2-5	TRBV9	TRBD1	CASSVGQGARETQYF	TGTGCCAGCAGCGTTGGACAGGGGGCACGGGAGACCCAGTACTTC
once	TRBJ2-1	TRBV2	TRBD2	CASRRLAGSYNEQFF	TGTGCCAGCAGGAGACTAGCGGGGTCCTACAATGAGCAGTTCTTC
NA	TRBJ2-7	TRBV11-3	TRBD1	CASSGGTGGYEQYF	TGTGCCAGCTCCGGAGGGACAGGGGGATACGAGCAGTACTTC
NA	TRBJ2-2	TRBV7-7	NA	CASSLVGRSSGGELFF	TGTGCCAGCAGCTTAGTCGGTCGGTCGAGCGGCGGGGAGCTGTTTTTT
NA	TRBJ1-1	TRBV7-9	NA	CASSLARNTEAFF	TGTGCCAGCAGCTTAGCCAGGAACACTGAAGCTTTCTTT
NA	TRBJ2-3	TRBV28	TRBD1	CATPGQPTDTQYF	TGTGCCACCCCGGGACAGCCCACAGATACGCAGTATTTT
NA	TRBJ2-1	TRBV7-2	NA	CASRLDSQSGEQFF	TGTGCCAGCAGACTGGACAGTCAGAGTGGAGAGCAGTTCTTC
once	TRBJ2-7	TRBV19	TRBD2	CASSPLAAGGNEQYF	TGTGCCAGTAGTCCGCTTGCGGCGGGAGGGAACGAGCAGTACTTC
NA	TRBJ1-1	TRBV29-1	NA	CSVEATGYATEAFF	TGCAGCGTTGAAGCTACAGGGTATGCCACTGAAGCTTTCTTT
NA	TRBJ2-1	TRBV2	NA	CASSVQGRGQFF	TGTGCCAGCAGCGTACAGGGTCGAGGGCAGTTCTTC
NA	TRBJ2-2	TRBV7-3	TRBD2	CASSPTSGRPPGELFF	TGTGCCAGCAGCCCAACTAGCGGGAGGCCCCCCGGGGAGCTGTTTTTT
NA	TRBJ1-6	TRBV11-2	NA	CASSFRETGGTLHF	TGTGCCAGCAGCTTCCGGGAAACCGGGGGGACCCTCCACTTT
NA	TRBJ1-2	TRBV28	NA	CASGLGGAKYGYTF	TGTGCCAGCGGCCTAGGGGGGGCTAAGTATGGCTACACCTTC
NA	TRBJ2-1	TRBV7-2	TRBD2	CASSTAGGPLYEQFF	TGTGCCAGCAGTACAGCGGGAGGGCCTCTCTATGAGCAGTTCTTC
NA	TRBJ2-7	TRBV5-1	TRBD2	CASSPGGAATYEQYF	TGCGCCAGCAGCCCGGGAGGGGCCGCTACCTACGAGCAGTACTTC
NA	TRBJ2-4	TRBV10-3	NA	CAISDPGVGKNIQYF	TGTGCCATCAGTGACCCGGGGGTGGGGAAAAACATTCAGTACTTC
NA	TRBJ2-7	TRBV27	TRBD1	CASSPLTTGGGEQYF	TGTGCCAGCAGCCCCCTAACCACAGGGGGCGGCGAGCAGTACTTC
NA	TRBJ1-1	TRBV28	NA	CATSLRDTEAFF	TGTGCCACCTCCCTGCGGGACACTGAAGCTTTCTTT
NA	TRBJ1-5	TRBV3-1/TRBV3-2	TRBD1	CASSQGGTGNQPQHF	TGTGCCAGCAGCCAAGGTGGGACAGGGAATCAGCCCCAGCATTTT
NA	TRBJ1-2	TRBV24-1	NA	CATSDSSKGSGYTF	TGTGCCACCAGTGATTCCTCTAAGGGGTCTGGCTACACCTTC
NA	TRBJ2-7	TRBV4-1	TRBD1	CASSRTGDYEQYF	TGCGCCAGCAGCCGGACAGGGGACTACGAGCAGTACTTC
NA	TRBJ2-1	TRBV27	TRBD1	CASSLTPGQGALNEQFF	TGTGCCAGCAGTTTAACGCCGGGACAGGGGGCCTTAAATGAGCAGTTCTTC
NA	TRBJ1-3	TRBV2	NA	CASSGAGVGNTIYF	TGTGCCAGCAGTGGGGCGGGGGTCGGAAACACCATATATTTT
NA	TRBJ1-2	TRBV10-3	TRBD1	CAISESGTGWGNYGYTF	TGTGCCATCAGTGAAAGCGGGACAGGGTGGGGTAACTATGGCTACACCTTC
NA	TRBJ1-4	TRBV4-3	NA	CASSGSGNSKLFF	TGCGCCAGCAGCGGATCCGGTAACAGCAAACTGTTTTTT
NA	TRBJ1-5	TRBV2	NA	CASSAEGAQPQHF	TGTGCCAGCAGTGCTGAGGGTGCCCAGCCCCAGCATTTT
NA	TRBJ1-5	TRBV6-2/TRBV6-3	NA	CASSPRTGSTIYQPQHF	TGTGCCAGCAGCCCTCGGACGGGATCGACTATTTATCAGCCCCAGCATTTT